This T cell receptor (beta chain) was obtained from a study of blood T cell repertoires in COVID-19. This CDR3 spans 16 amino acids. Method: immunoSEQ multiplex PCR; TCRdb's copy keeps in-frame clones and lacks some. Of roughly 250,000 clones listed, 80% to 90% are singletons. Sequenced input: peripheral blood. The receptor's source is a woman between 65 and 79 years old with acute or convalescent COVID-19. The V gene is TRBV21-1, the J gene TRBJ1-5. TRBV21-1 is a known pseudogene. Here the CDR3 reads CASSNSLLHSNQPQHF. CDR3 DNA sequence: TGTGCCAGCAGCAATTCACTCCTTCATAGCAATCAGCCCCAGCATTTT.